A single sample is the source of the 21 T cell receptor beta chains below, sequenced in a study of T cell changes during pregnancy in multiple sclerosis. Libraries were prepared by immunoSEQ multiplex PCR; TCRdb keeps only in-frame clonotypes and omits some of them. The sample includes approximately 83,000 clones, around 93% of them seen just once. The source material was peripheral blood, sampled in the third trimester of pregnancy. The receptors were gathered from a female donor with multiple sclerosis, enrolled in a pregnancy study.

V gene TRBV9 combines with J gene TRBJ2-2; TRBD2 matches at 9 bases. J lost 0 bases, V lost 4 bases, and 4 bases had no gene match. CDR1 and CDR2 (germline): SGDLS, YYNGEE. The CDR3 sequence is 16 residues long. The CDR3 here is CASSIRLAANTGELFF. As DNA, the CDR3 is TGTGCCAGCAGCATCAGACTAGCGGCGAACACCGGGGAGCTGTTTTTT.

This sequence joins TRBV27 and TRBJ1-2; 7 bases are a match to TRBD1. Per germline, CDR1 MNHEY and CDR2 SMNVEV (reference sequence). The CDR3 contains 13 residues. V shed 7 bases, J shed 2 bases, and the junction held 4 bases outside the gene matches. DNA for the CDR3: TGTGCCAGCAAAGGGGGCGCAAACTATGGCTACACCTTC. Its protein is CASKGGANYGYTF.

J is TRBJ2-2 and V is TRBV15; 8 bases are shared with TRBD2. Germline V gene data show CDR1 as LNHNV and CDR2 as YYDKDF (reference sequence). Trimming removed 0 bases from V and 2 bases from J; junction bases left unmatched: 2. The CDR3 length is 16 residues. The CDR3 loop is CATSREREVNTGELFF. CDR3 DNA: TGTGCCACCAGCAGAGAGCGGGAGGTAAACACCGGGGAGCTGTTTTTT. The full variable domain, its missing parts supplied by reference TRBV15 and TRBJ2-2, is DAMVIQNPRYQVTQFGKPVTLSCSQTLNHNVMYWYQQKSSQAPKLLFHYYDKDFNNEADTPDNFQSRRPNTSFCFLDIRSPGLGDTAMYLCATSREREVNTGELFFGEGSRLTVL.

The CDR3 sequence: CASSPPGQGKYGYTF. CDR3 in DNA: TGTGCCAGCTCACCCCCGGGACAGGGCAAGTATGGCTACACCTTC. The gene calls are TRBV18 and TRBJ1-2; TRBD1 matches 9 bases. There are 15 residues in the CDR3. Germline V gives CDR1 KGHSH, CDR2 LQKENI. Unmatched junction bases numbered 7, after V lost 3 bases and J lost 5 bases.

The CDR3 protein is CASTKDFDEQFF. The CDR3 coding sequence is TGTGCCAGCACTAAGGACTTCGATGAGCAGTTCTTC. This sequence joins TRBV5-5 and TRBJ2-1; TRBD2 is a possible D gene (5 bases). Germline CDR1 reads SGHKS; CDR2 reads YYEKEE (reference sequence). Trimming pared 6 bases from V and 8 bases from J, leaving 12 bases between. This CDR3 contains 12 residues.

The V gene is TRBV4-3, the J gene TRBJ1-1; 8 bases are shared with TRBD1. Per the germline V gene, CDR1 is LGHNA and CDR2 is YSLEER. J gave up 1 base and V 1 base, and 11 bases lay outside the gene matches. The CDR3 runs 18 residues. The CDR3 spells CASSQAPGGRMGNTEAFF. The CDR3 DNA sequence: TGCGCCAGCAGCCAAGCCCCAGGGGGCCGAATGGGGAACACTGAAGCTTTCTTT.

The chain employs TRBV27 and TRBJ1-3; D is perhaps TRBD1 (6 bases). The CDR3 totals 16 residues. The V gene lost 7 bases and the J gene lost 0 bases, with 16 bases spanning the gap. Germline values: CDR1 MNHEY, CDR2 SMNVEV (reference sequence). The CDR3 nucleotides are TGTGCCAGCATGCCACTCGACAGGTTCTCTGGAAACACCATATATTTT. It is translated as CASMPLDRFSGNTIYF.

The chain recombines TRBV6-5 with TRBJ2-7; 13 nucleotides line up with TRBD2. V shed 6 bases, J shed 7 bases, and the junction held 9 bases outside the gene matches. CDR3 length: 15 amino acids. Germline CDR1 MNHEY, CDR2 SVGAGI. CDR3: CASSRGTSGAWEQYF. CDR3 DNA sequence: TGTGCCAGCAGCCGTGGGACTAGCGGGGCCTGGGAGCAGTACTTC.

The gene calls are TRBV7-9 and TRBJ2-2, with 7 bases lining up with TRBD2. This CDR3 comprises 17 residues. CDR1 is SEHNR and CDR2 is FQNEAQ in the germline V gene (reference sequence). The V segment lost 2 bases and the J segment 5 bases; nucleotides outside the gene matches: 11. The CDR3 sequence: CASSLPSGSGGTGELFF. The CDR3 coding sequence is TGTGCCAGCAGCTTACCTAGCGGTTCAGGAGGAACCGGGGAGCTGTTTTTT.

Regarding this clone: Its ends do not fully match the called genes, so a read error is possible. This chain connects TRBV2 to TRBJ2-3; 11 nucleotides match TRBD1. From germline, CDR1 is SNHLY and CDR2 FYNNEI. The CDR3 has 13 residues. CDR3 coding DNA: TGTGCCAGCAGTGAACTTTGGGGACAGGGGGGTAATTTT. This codes for CASSELWGQGGNF.

The chain joins TRBV30 to TRBJ2-7, with 10 nucleotides matching TRBD2. CDR3 size: 13 residues. With V trimmed by 0 bases and J by 5 bases, 1 base remained unmatched. The germline CDR1 and CDR2 sequences are GTSNPN and SVGIG (reference sequence). The CDR3 DNA reads TGTGCCTGGAGTGTCCTAGCGGGAGACGAGCAGTACTTC. Its translation: CAWSVLAGDEQYF.

The J gene is TRBJ2-7, the V gene TRBV25-1; the match to TRBD2 covers 13 bases. The CDR3 is 16 residues long. The trim removed 5 bases at V and 5 bases at J, leaving 9 bases unmatched. Germline assignment: CDR1 MGHDK and CDR2 SYGVNS. This chain's CDR3 is CASSRSPLAGGNEQYF. The CDR3 nucleotides are TGTGCCAGCAGTCGATCCCCACTAGCGGGAGGGAACGAGCAGTACTTC.

The chain recombines TRBV4-3 with TRBJ2-5; 8 nucleotides align to TRBD2. The V gene end was trimmed by 1 base and the J gene end by 1 base; junction bases not matched to a gene: 2. This CDR3 contains 15 residues. Germline assignment: CDR1 LGHNA and CDR2 YSLEER. CDR3 bases: TGCGCCAGCAGCCAAGCGGGACTAGGCCAAGAGACCCAGTACTTC. Translation: CASSQAGLGQETQYF.

The chain uses TRBV5-6 and TRBJ2-1; D not resolved. Germline CDR1 reads SGHDT; CDR2 reads YYEEEE. V was shortened by 4 bases and J by 2 bases, with 16 bases between the two germline ends. There are 16 residues in the CDR3. For the CDR3, the DNA is TGTGCCAGCAGCCCGGCCCTAGAGCGCCCCTACAATGAGCAGTTCTTC. This sequence encodes CASSPALERPYNEQFF.

The chain uses TRBV6-1 and TRBJ1-1, with D perhaps matching TRBD1 (5 bases). The CDR3 totals 15 residues. Per the germline V gene, CDR1 is MNHNS and CDR2 is SASEGT. The ends were cut back, 7 bases at V and 4 bases at J, with 19 bases in the middle. The CDR3: CASIEPPTGGTEAFF. The CDR3 DNA follows: TGTGCCAGCATCGAGCCTCCCACGGGGGGCACTGAAGCTTTCTTT.

The DNA of the CDR3 is TGTGCCAGCAGTTTAAGCGGGACGGTGCAGTTCTTC. Amino acids: CASSLSGTVQFF. The V and J genes are TRBV28 and TRBJ2-1, with 7 bases matching TRBD2. Germline CDR1 is MDHEN and CDR2 is SYDVKM. The CDR3 has 12 amino acids. With 2 bases clipped from V and 12 bases from J, the junction kept 4 bases outside the gene matches.

In this sample, this clone turned up once. The V gene is TRBV28, the J gene TRBJ2-1; D is undetermined. Per the germline V gene, CDR1 is MDHEN and CDR2 is SYDVKM. The CDR3 spans 15 residues. With 7 bases removed from V and 12 bases from J, the gap between germline ends came to 25 bases. CDR3 amino acids: CASIGTAEVSLAQFF. CDR3 nucleotide sequence: TGTGCCAGCATTGGTACGGCCGAGGTATCGTTGGCGCAGTTCTTC.

CDR3 sequence: CASRNPWADSNYGYTF. DNA for the CDR3: TGTGCCAGCAGAAATCCCTGGGCGGACTCTAACTATGGCTACACCTTC. The chain carries TRBV5-4 and TRBJ1-2, with D unclear. The CDR3 sequence is 16 residues long. Germline assignment: CDR1 SGHNT and CDR2 YYREEE (reference sequence). V was clipped by 5 bases and J by 0 bases, with 17 bases between them.

V and J are TRBV9 and TRBJ2-5, with 7 bases that match TRBD2. The CDR3 contains 14 residues. The V and J ends lost 0 bases and 4 bases, in that order; junction bases with no gene match: 3. Germline V gives CDR1 SGDLS, CDR2 YYNGEE. CDR3 loop: CASSVGWEGETQYF. The CDR3 DNA reads as TGTGCCAGCAGCGTAGGTTGGGAGGGAGAGACCCAGTACTTC. The full variable domain, with the rest looked up from reference TRBV9 and TRBJ2-5, is DSGVTQTPKHLITATGQRVTLRCSPRSGDLSVYWYQQSLDQGLQFLIQYYNGEERAKGNILERFSAQQFPDLHSELNLSSLELGDSALYFCASSVGWEGETQYFGPGTRLLVL.

This sequence joins TRBV6-6 and TRBJ2-5; 8 bases map to TRBD1. The CDR3 has 14 residues. The germline V gene encodes CDR1 MNHNY and CDR2 SVGAGI (reference sequence). Trimming at V came to 5 bases and at J to 5 bases, leaving 7 bases not matched to a gene. CDR3 nucleotide sequence: TGTGCCAGCAGTAGTGGACAGGGTTGGGAGACCCAGTACTTC. As protein: CASSSGQGWETQYF.

The rearrangement links TRBV18 to TRBJ2-3; 7 bases are a match to TRBD2. Germline CDR1 and CDR2: KGHSH and LQKENI. This CDR3 has 16 amino acids. The ends lost 3 bases at V and 1 base at J; junction bases unmatched: 7. As DNA, the CDR3 is TGTGCCAGCTCACCCCTCAGCGGGACTCGCACAGATACGCAGTATTTT. This codes for CASSPLSGTRTDTQYF.